This T cell receptor (beta chain) derives from a study of T-cell memory formation after mild COVID-19. This CDR3 is 16 amino acids long. The V gene end was trimmed by 2 bases and the J gene end by 8 bases; junction bases not matched to a gene: 6. Germline V gives CDR1 KGHDR, CDR2 SFDVKD. Study-wide findings and caveats: Mainly CM and EM harbored the contracting CD4+ clones; mainly EMRA harbored the CD8+ ones. Day 15 to 85 contractors were CD4/CD8 balanced; later expanders leaned CD4+.

As to this clonotype: The antigen remains undetermined.

cDNA libraries for TCR alpha and TCR beta, carrying sample barcodes and UMIs, came from 5'RACE with constant-segment primers. TCRdb independently ran MiXCR on the 5' RACE reads; one entry per CDR3 protein. The table has roughly 52,000 distinct CDR3 sequences, approximately 7.6% seen once. This chain uses TRBV24-1 with TRBJ2-1; 12 bases are shared with TRBD2. This sequence originates from a man between 18 and 29 years old who had mild COVID-19 (a few samples of this study predate the infection). Cell type and time point are not known. The material sequenced was PBMCs or a T cell subset sorted from them (not recorded which). CDR3 sequence: CATSDSSGGASDEQFF. The CDR3 DNA follows: TGTGCCACCAGTGATTCTAGCGGGGGGGCATCCGATGAGCAGTTCTTC.